The 3 T cell receptor beta chains in this list originate from one sample, sequenced in a study of sequential checkpoint blockade in melanoma. Specified treatment: randomized to nivolumab then ipilimumab (arm A) or the reverse (arm B). TCRdb keeps only in-frame clones here, not all; method: immunoSEQ multiplex PCR. The sample gives 35,000 to 45,000 clones, about four fifths of which show up once; less than 7% is in the top ten. The source was CD8+ T cells sorted from blood (inferred from file names), collected from a patient given nivolumab and ipilimumab in sequence. The receptors were sampled from a human donor with melanoma.

The chain links TRBV5-1 to TRBJ2-2; D remains unclear. This CDR3 contains 13 residues. Trimming pared 8 bases from V and 2 bases from J, leaving 10 bases between. Germline V gives CDR1 SGHRS, CDR2 YFSETQ. For the CDR3, the DNA is TGCGCCAGTTCCACGACTAACACCGGGGAGCTGTTTTTT. It encodes CASSTTNTGELFF.

This sequence joins TRBV27 and TRBJ2-7; D may be TRBD1 (6 bases). The V end was cut by 6 bases, the J end by 1 base, with 10 bases between. Germline lookup yields CDR1 MNHEY and CDR2 SMNVEV (reference sequence). This CDR3 has 13 residues. For the CDR3, the DNA is TGTGCCAGCAGCGAAAGGGGGTCCTACGAGCAGTACTTC. Translation: CASSERGSYEQYF.

The chain combines TRBV27 with TRBJ2-7; TRBD2 matches at 8 bases. The germline V gene encodes CDR1 MNHEY and CDR2 SMNVEV (reference sequence). J was trimmed by 3 bases and V by 3 bases; bases with no gene match: 7. CDR3 length: 15 residues. CDR3 sequence (DNA): TGTGCCAGCAGTTTCTCGACTAGCGACGGCTACGAGCAGTACTTC. It codes for CASSFSTSDGYEQYF.